The 30 T cell receptor beta chains below come from one sample, sequenced in a study of blood T cell repertoires in COVID-19. Profiling relied on immunoSEQ multiplex PCR, and the TCRdb table lists in-frame clones only, not all of them. Seen here are 150,000 to 200,000 clones, around nine tenths observed once, and the top ten hold around 0.77%. Specimen: PBMCs or T cells enriched from blood (not recorded which). The receptors come from a woman aged 18-29 years who had recovered from COVID-19.

The chain has TRBV28 and TRBJ2-4; D possibly corresponds to TRBD2 (5 bases). Trimming removed 3 bases from V and 0 bases from J, with 12 bases in between. The germline CDR1 and CDR2 sequences are MDHEN and SYDVKM. This CDR3 is 16 amino acids long. CDR3 DNA sequence: TGTGCCAGCAGTTTGTTCGGACTGCTAGCCAAAAACATTCAGTACTTC. As protein: CASSLFGLLAKNIQYF.

The chain uses TRBV2 and TRBJ2-5, with TRBD1 as a possible D gene (6 bases). The CDR3 loop spans 13 amino acids. V was cut by 6 bases and J by 5 bases, with 13 bases left in between. CDR1 SNHLY and CDR2 FYNNEI come from the germline V gene. In DNA, the CDR3 is TGTGCCAGCAGGAGGGGGACGTCGGAGACCCAGTACTTC. Protein product: CASRRGTSETQYF.

The chain employs TRBV11-2 and TRBJ1-1, with D uncertain. The CDR3 sequence is 13 residues long. The V end lost 6 bases, the J end lost 4 bases, and 12 bases lay between the germline ends. The V gene's germline CDR1 is SGHAT and CDR2 FQNNGV. DNA of the CDR3: TGTGCCAGCAGTCTACTACTACGCACTGAAGCTTTCTTT. Translation gives CASSLLLRTEAFF.

The chain carries TRBV5-1 and TRBJ2-1; perhaps TRBD2 as D (6 bases). Germline CDR1 reads SGHRS; CDR2 reads YFSETQ. This CDR3 spans 15 amino acids. V lost 0 bases to trimming and J lost 6 bases, with 13 bases between them. CDR3 in DNA: TGCGCCAGCAGCTTGGCCCCGGGAGCGAGCAATGAGCAGTTCTTC. It yields the protein CASSLAPGASNEQFF.

The rearrangement joins TRBV18 to TRBJ2-1; D might be TRBD1 (6 bases). Germline CDR1 and CDR2: KGHSH and LQKENI. V lost 3 bases to trimming and J lost 8 bases, with 8 bases between them. The CDR3 is 12 amino acids. The CDR3 protein is CASSPRTDEQFF. For the CDR3, the DNA is TGTGCCAGCTCACCCCGGACAGATGAGCAGTTCTTC.

Only one count was recorded for this clone. This sequence joins TRBV27 and TRBJ2-2; D unresolved. The germline V gene encodes CDR1 MNHEY and CDR2 SMNVEV (reference sequence). V was pared by 3 bases and J by 0 bases, with 8 bases between. This CDR3 is built from 15 residues. The chain's CDR3 is CASSLVQSNTGELFF. In DNA, the CDR3 is TGTGCCAGCAGTTTGGTACAGTCGAACACCGGGGAGCTGTTTTTT.

The rearrangement joins TRBV7-9 to TRBJ1-4; 10 bases match TRBD1. Germline V CDR1 and CDR2: SEHNR, FQNEAQ (reference sequence). With 2 bases clipped from V and 4 bases from J, the junction kept 4 bases outside the gene matches. The CDR3 consists of 16 residues. The CDR3 DNA reads TGTGCCAGCAGCTTAATGACAGGGGGCGGTAATGAAAAACTGTTTTTT. This translates into CASSLMTGGGNEKLFF. Full variable domain (remainder filled in from reference TRBV7-9 and TRBJ1-4): DTGVSQNPRHKITKRGQNVTFRCDPISEHNRLYWYRQTLGQGPEFLTYFQNEAQLEKSRLLSDRFSAERPKGSFSTLEIQRTEQGDSAMYLCASSLMTGGGNEKLFFGSGTQLSVL.

The chain has TRBV25-1 and TRBJ2-3; D might be TRBD2 (6 bases). Between the trimmed V and J ends, which lost 9 bases and 1 base, there was a span of 11 bases. CDR3 length: 13 amino acids. Germline V gene lookup returns CDR1 MGHDK and CDR2 SYGVNS. Here the CDR3 DNA reads TGTGCCAGTGCCTCTAGCGGCACAGATACGCAGTATTTT. It encodes CASASSGTDTQYF.

The gene calls are TRBV19 and TRBJ2-3; TRBD2 is a possible D gene (6 bases). CDR3 length equals 16 residues. CDR1 LNHDA and CDR2 SQIVND come from the germline V gene (reference sequence). V dropped 7 bases and J dropped 3 bases, with 20 bases sitting between them. The CDR3 is CASTPLGGGGTDTQYF. The CDR3, as DNA: TGTGCCAGTACCCCCTTGGGCGGAGGAGGGACAGATACGCAGTATTTT.

The rearrangement uses TRBV19 and TRBJ1-4; TRBD1 matches at 10 bases. Germline CDR1 and CDR2: LNHDA and SQIVND (reference sequence). Trimming removed 10 bases from V and 9 bases from J; junction bases left unmatched: 14. The CDR3 loop spans 15 amino acids. CDR3 bases: TGTGCCACCCTACCCGGGACAGGGGATTTGAAAAAACTGTTTTTT. This codes for CATLPGTGDLKKLFF.

This clone was observed a few times. The CDR3 loop reads CASSSGLAGDTQYF. The CDR3 nucleotides read TGTGCCAGCAGTTCGGGACTAGCGGGGGATACGCAGTATTTT. The genes are TRBV27 and TRBJ2-3; TRBD2 matches 13 bases. Losses at the gene ends were 4 bases for V and 6 bases for J; bases not matched to a gene: 1. This CDR3 comprises 14 residues. In germline, CDR1 is MNHEY, CDR2 SMNVEV (reference sequence).

The J gene is TRBJ2-7, the V gene TRBV28; 10 bases match TRBD1. The germline gives CDR1 MDHEN, CDR2 SYDVKM. CDR3 length: 17 residues. J lost 0 bases, V lost 5 bases, and 10 bases had no gene match. The chain's CDR3 is CASSKSGTGVSSYEQYF. The CDR3 region has the DNA TGTGCCAGCAGTAAATCCGGGACAGGGGTCAGCTCCTACGAGCAGTACTTC. The whole variable domain, remainder taken from reference TRBV28 and TRBJ2-7, is DVKVTQSSRYLVKRTGEKVFLECVQDMDHENMFWYRQDPGLGLRLIYFSYDVKMKEKGDIPEGYSVSREKKERFSLILESASTNQTSMYLCASSKSGTGVSSYEQYFGPGTRLTVT.

V is TRBV19 and J is TRBJ2-7, with 13 bases identical to TRBD2. Unmatched junction bases numbered 10, after V lost 6 bases and J lost 2 bases. Germline CDR1 and CDR2: LNHDA and SQIVND (reference sequence). The CDR3 loop spans 17 amino acids. As DNA, the CDR3 is TGTGCCAGTAGCCTCCGGACTAGCGGGAGCAATACCTACGAGCAGTACTTC. Residues: CASSLRTSGSNTYEQYF.

This clone was recorded once. This chain uses TRBV7-2 with TRBJ1-1; 11 nucleotides agree with TRBD1. Germline loops: CDR1 SGHTA, CDR2 FQGNSA. Unmatched junction bases numbered 16, after V lost 7 bases and J lost 0 bases. The CDR3 consists of 19 residues. The CDR3 DNA is TGTGCCAGCACCTTCAGGGGACGGACAGGGGGCCTAATGAACACTGAAGCTTTCTTT. As protein: CASTFRGRTGGLMNTEAFF.

V usage is TRBV4-1 and J usage is TRBJ1-2, with D maybe TRBD1 (6 bases). CDR1 is MGHRA and CDR2 is YSYEKL in the germline V gene. V shed 4 bases and J shed 8 bases, with 17 bases lying between them. CDR3 length: 14 amino acids. The CDR3 is CASSPGAGRQGYTF. The CDR3 DNA is TGCGCCAGCAGCCCAGGGGCAGGACGCCAGGGCTACACCTTC.

This rearrangement joins TRBV4-2 to TRBJ2-1, with 14 bases aligning to TRBD2. The junction had 15 bases not matched to a gene; V was cut back by 5 bases and J by 3 bases. The CDR3 totals 20 residues. Germline V gene sequence: CDR1 LGHNA, CDR2 YNFKEQ. In DNA, the CDR3 is TGTGCCAGCAGCTCTCTCATGACTAGCGGGAGGGGTGCTAGCTACAATGAGCAGTTCTTC. This encodes CASSSLMTSGRGASYNEQFF.

The V and J genes are TRBV28 and TRBJ1-4; TRBD1 might be the D (5 bases). Germline CDR1 is MDHEN and CDR2 is SYDVKM. Trimming pared 6 bases from V and 4 bases from J, leaving 18 bases between. The CDR3 is 16 residues long. The CDR3 loop is CASRRGLTAGNEKLFF. DNA of the CDR3: TGTGCCAGCAGGCGGGGCCTTACGGCGGGTAATGAAAAACTGTTTTTT.

The V and J genes are TRBV27 and TRBJ2-5, with a weak D call TRBD2 (5 bases). This CDR3 has 13 amino acids. V was cut by 5 bases and J by 7 bases, with 14 bases left in between. Germline V lookup: CDR1 MNHEY, CDR2 SMNVEV (reference sequence). CDR3 coding DNA: TGTGCCAGCAGTCCTTTCGCAGGAGGGACCCAGTACTTC. Its translation: CASSPFAGGTQYF.

This clone has just one count. J is TRBJ1-3 and V is TRBV30, with D unresolved. Per germline, CDR1 GTSNPN and CDR2 SVGIG (reference sequence). Trimming took 4 bases from V and 2 from J, leaving 9 bases between them. The CDR3 has 13 amino acids. In nucleotides, the CDR3 is TGTGCCTGGATACAGAAGCCTGGAAACACCATATATTTT. Its translation: CAWIQKPGNTIYF.

The chain combines TRBV18 with TRBJ2-7; possibly TRBD2 for D (6 bases). The germline gives CDR1 KGHSH, CDR2 LQKENI. This CDR3 spans 15 amino acids. Trimming pared 3 bases from V and 0 bases from J, leaving 12 bases between. Written as DNA, the CDR3 is TGTGCCAGCTCACCCTTACGGGAGAGCTCCTACGAGCAGTACTTC. Translation gives CASSPLRESSYEQYF.

V and J are TRBV15 and TRBJ1-2; 9 nucleotides line up with TRBD1. The CDR3 extends over 14 amino acids. Trimming removed 5 bases from V and 5 bases from J; junction bases left unmatched: 6. CDR1 is LNHNV, CDR2 YYDKDF, per germline (reference sequence). In DNA form, the CDR3 reads TGTGCCACCAGCCAGGACAGGGGTTATTATGGCTACACCTTC. Its translation: CATSQDRGYYGYTF. The complete variable domain, with remaining parts taken from reference TRBV15 and TRBJ1-2, reads DAMVIQNPRYQVTQFGKPVTLSCSQTLNHNVMYWYQQKSSQAPKLLFHYYDKDFNNEADTPDNFQSRRPNTSFCFLDIRSPGLGDTAMYLCATSQDRGYYGYTFGSGTRLTVV.

J is TRBJ2-1 and V is TRBV7-6; TRBD2 matches 14 bases. CDR1 SGHVS and CDR2 FNYEAQ come from the germline V gene. The CDR3 consists of 19 residues. Unmatched junction bases numbered 9, after V lost 5 bases and J lost 0 bases. The CDR3 sequence: CASSPPRTSGRYSYNEQFF. The CDR3 DNA is TGTGCCAGCAGCCCCCCCCGGACTAGCGGGAGGTACTCCTACAATGAGCAGTTCTTC.

V is TRBV7-8 and J is TRBJ2-2, with 8 bases that match TRBD2. V trimming: 5 bases; J trimming: 5 bases; junction bases outside the gene matches: 7. In germline, CDR1 is SGHVS, CDR2 FQNEAQ. This CDR3 comprises 15 residues. The CDR3 sequence is CASSLTTGGTGELFF. The CDR3 DNA reads TGTGCCAGCAGCCTTACGACGGGAGGGACCGGGGAGCTGTTTTTT.

Note on this clone: Other nucleotide sequences in the sample specify the same CDR3. The chain carries TRBV27 and TRBJ2-7, with D hard to call. The germline gives CDR1 MNHEY, CDR2 SMNVEV (reference sequence). Trimming cost V 3 bases and J 2 bases, with 8 bases left between them. This CDR3 contains 13 residues. In nucleotides, the CDR3 is TGTGCCAGCAGTTTGTTGGGCGCCTACGAGCAGTACTTC. Amino acid sequence: CASSLLGAYEQYF.

This chain connects TRBV5-6 to TRBJ1-1; 7 bases agree with TRBD1. Germline V lookup: CDR1 SGHDT, CDR2 YYEEEE. V lost 5 bases and J lost 6; bases outside the gene matches: 10. The CDR3 totals 14 residues. This CDR3 reads CASSAGGLGPEAFF. The DNA for the CDR3 is TGTGCCAGCAGTGCAGGGGGTCTGGGACCTGAAGCTTTCTTT.

The chain carries TRBV5-1 and TRBJ1-1, with unresolved D. The CDR3 is 14 residues long. V was clipped by 5 bases and J by 3 bases, with 14 bases between them. Germline V CDR1 and CDR2: SGHRS, YFSETQ. The CDR3 nucleotides are TGCGCCAGCAGTCGCGGGGTCTTGGACACTGAAGCTTTCTTT. It encodes CASSRGVLDTEAFF.

The rearrangement uses TRBV4-1 and TRBJ2-5; the D gene is possibly TRBD1 (5 bases). Per germline, CDR1 MGHRA and CDR2 YSYEKL. Trimming removed 4 bases from V and 4 bases from J, with 16 bases in between. The CDR3 spans 15 residues. The CDR3 loop is CASSRVRGFGETQYF. The CDR3 coding sequence is TGCGCCAGCAGCCGCGTAAGGGGTTTTGGAGAGACCCAGTACTTC.

The V and J genes are TRBV15 and TRBJ2-1, with TRBD1 matching over 9 bases. Germline V gene sequence: CDR1 LNHNV, CDR2 YYDKDF (reference sequence). The V segment lost 0 bases and the J segment 0 bases; nucleotides outside the gene matches: 6. The CDR3 extends over 18 amino acids. In DNA form, the CDR3 reads TGTGCCACCAGCAGAGACATCGGGACAGGGAGCTCCTACAATGAGCAGTTCTTC. Protein sequence: CATSRDIGTGSSYNEQFF.

The V gene is TRBV6-6, the J gene TRBJ2-1; the D gene is possibly TRBD2 (6 bases). Trimming pared 9 bases from V and 4 bases from J, leaving 13 bases between. CDR3 size: 13 residues. CDR1 and CDR2 from the germline V gene are MNHNY and SVGAGI (reference sequence). The CDR3 protein is CASSGEAYNEQFF. DNA for the CDR3: TGTGCCAGTAGCGGAGAGGCGTACAATGAGCAGTTCTTC.

The gene calls are TRBV14 and TRBJ2-3; 13 nucleotides match TRBD2. J was trimmed by 8 bases and V by 5 bases; bases with no gene match: 7. Germline CDR1 reads SGHDN; CDR2 reads FVKESK. The CDR3 sequence is 15 residues long. Here the CDR3 DNA reads TGTGCCAGCAGCGGACGGACTAGCGGGAGTGGTACGCAGTATTTT. It translates to CASSGRTSGSGTQYF.